The 27 T cell receptor beta chains listed next were all sequenced from one sample in a study of CD8+ T cells in alopecia areata. RNA was isolated and reverse transcribed to cDNA, the sequencing template. The protocol was immunoSEQ multiplex PCR, while the TCRdb copy is restricted to in-frame clones and leaves out a portion. The repertoire includes approximately 30,000 clones, approximately 65% of them detected once, and around 17% sits in the top ten. The specimen was NKG2D-high CD8+ T cells sorted from blood. Source of these receptors: a human donor with alopecia areata.

The chain couples TRBV29-1 to TRBJ1-2; the match to TRBD1 covers 7 bases. V shed 4 bases, J shed 6 bases, and the junction held 11 bases outside the gene matches. From germline, CDR1 is SQVTM and CDR2 ANQGSEA. The CDR3 spans 14 residues. The CDR3 loop is CSVARQGGINGYTF. In DNA form, the CDR3 reads TGCAGCGTTGCCCGGCAGGGGGGTATTAATGGCTACACCTTC.

This clone was observed a handful of times. The chain uses TRBV7-8 and TRBJ2-5; possibly TRBD2 for D (5 bases). CDR3 length: 17 amino acids. The germline CDR1 and CDR2 sequences are SGHVS and FQNEAQ. V lost 2 bases, J lost 6 bases, and 22 bases lay in between. The CDR3 spells CASSLPREGPTEQTQYF. The CDR3 region has the DNA TGTGCCAGCAGCTTACCTCGGGAAGGACCAACTGAGCAGACCCAGTACTTC.

The gene calls are TRBV5-1 and TRBJ2-1; D gene ambiguous. Between the trimmed V and J ends, which lost 7 bases and 7 bases, there was a span of 15 bases. CDR1 and CDR2 (germline): SGHRS, YFSETQ. This CDR3 contains 13 residues. The CDR3 region is CASPRESGNEQFF. The CDR3 DNA follows: TGCGCCAGCCCTCGCGAATCCGGGAATGAGCAGTTCTTC.

Within the sample, this clone is medium-sized. The rearrangement joins TRBV28 to TRBJ2-5; 12 bases map to TRBD2. The V gene's germline CDR1 is MDHEN and CDR2 SYDVKM. With 5 bases clipped from V and 2 bases from J, the junction kept 6 bases outside the gene matches. The CDR3 is 16 amino acids. The CDR3: CASSPRTSGAQETQYF. For the CDR3, the DNA is TGTGCCAGCAGTCCCCGGACTAGCGGGGCTCAAGAGACCCAGTACTTC.

The V call is TRBV29-1, the J call TRBJ2-7; the D is unclear. The germline gives CDR1 SQVTM, CDR2 ANQGSEA. V gave up 3 bases and J gave up 4 bases, with 7 bases separating them. CDR3 size: 11 residues. CDR3 in DNA: TGCAGCGTTGAGGATACTTACGAGCAGTACTTC. Amino acids: CSVEDTYEQYF.

The chain joins TRBV5-1 to TRBJ2-1, with D perhaps matching TRBD1 or TRBD2 (5 bases each). In germline, CDR1 is SGHRS, CDR2 YFSETQ. The CDR3 spans 16 residues. V shed 4 bases and J shed 4 bases, with 18 bases lying between them. CDR3: CASSPNRDGFYNEQFF. CDR3 coding DNA: TGCGCCAGCAGCCCTAACCGGGACGGATTTTACAATGAGCAGTTCTTC.

This chain links TRBV6-1 with TRBJ2-7; D remains unclear. The V end lost 6 bases, the J end lost 3 bases, and 12 bases lay between the germline ends. The CDR3 loop spans 13 amino acids. Germline V gene data show CDR1 as MNHNS and CDR2 as SASEGT. The CDR3 here is CASSKGFGYEQYF. The CDR3 bases are TGTGCCAGCAGCAAAGGGTTCGGCTACGAGCAGTACTTC.

The rearrangement joins TRBV28 to TRBJ2-7; D is possibly TRBD2 (5 bases). In germline, CDR1 is MDHEN, CDR2 SYDVKM. Trimming took 10 bases from V and 7 from J, leaving 17 bases between them. The CDR3 is 12 residues long. CDR3 sequence: CATLGLTDEQYF. The CDR3 nucleotides read TGTGCCACCCTAGGACTGACGGATGAGCAGTACTTC.

The V and J genes are TRBV27 and TRBJ2-3; TRBD1 aligns across 8 bases. Per the germline V gene, CDR1 is MNHEY and CDR2 is SMNVEV (reference sequence). This CDR3 is built from 16 residues. V shed 4 bases, J shed 4 bases, and the junction held 10 bases outside the gene matches. The CDR3 DNA reads as TGTGCCAGCAGTTACCTTGGGCAGGGGGCGCCAGATACGCAGTATTTT. Translated, it gives CASSYLGQGAPDTQYF.

The J gene is TRBJ2-7, the V gene TRBV13, with D possibly being TRBD2 (6 bases). CDR1 PRHDT and CDR2 FYEKMQ come from the germline V gene (reference sequence). Trimming stripped 6 bases from V and 5 bases from J, with 11 bases between. The CDR3 loop spans 12 amino acids. The CDR3 nucleotides are TGTGCCAGCAGTAGGGCGGGGAACGAGCAGTACTTC. It codes for CASSRAGNEQYF.

The chain employs TRBV28 and TRBJ2-6; D might be TRBD2 (6 bases). Trimming left V 3 bases short and J 0 bases short, with 15 bases between. CDR1 and CDR2 (germline): MDHEN, SYDVKM. The CDR3 runs to 18 residues. CDR3 bases: TGTGCCAGCAGTTTGCAGGAAATGGGACTCTCTGGGGCCAACGTCCTGACTTTC. Protein sequence: CASSLQEMGLSGANVLTF. Drawing the rest from reference TRBV28 and TRBJ2-6, the complete variable domain is DVKVTQSSRYLVKRTGEKVFLECVQDMDHENMFWYRQDPGLGLRLIYFSYDVKMKEKGDIPEGYSVSREKKERFSLILESASTNQTSMYLCASSLQEMGLSGANVLTFGAGSRLTVL.

The table lists this clone with a few counts. This chain uses TRBV29-1 with TRBJ2-3, with TRBD1 as a possible D gene (5 bases). With 3 bases removed from V and 3 bases from J, the gap between germline ends came to 16 bases. This CDR3 contains 15 residues. Germline-derived CDR1 and CDR2 are SQVTM and ANQGSEA. This CDR3 reads CSVDLDRVRTDTQYF. The DNA for the CDR3 is TGCAGCGTTGACCTCGACAGAGTGAGAACAGATACGCAGTATTTT.

The chain couples TRBV10-2 to TRBJ2-1, with D perhaps matching TRBD2 (6 bases). This CDR3 contains 14 residues. CDR1 and CDR2 from the germline V gene are WSHSY and SAAADI. Deletions cut 8 bases from V and 0 bases from J, with 11 bases between. CDR3 loop: CASGGSNSYNEQFF. CDR3 nucleotide sequence: TGCGCCAGCGGGGGGAGCAACTCCTACAATGAGCAGTTCTTC.

The table lists this clone with a count of one. The chain uses TRBV5-4 and TRBJ2-7, with 8 bases aligning to TRBD2. V was clipped by 5 bases and J by 5 bases; unmatched bases: 9. The germline V gene has CDR1 SGHNT and CDR2 YYREEE (reference sequence). The CDR3 runs 14 residues. In DNA, the CDR3 is TGTGCCAGCAGTTACGGGACTAGGCGGGACGAGCAGTACTTC. This translates into CASSYGTRRDEQYF.

The rearrangement joins TRBV4-1 to TRBJ1-1, with D uncertain. CDR3 size: 16 residues. Looked up from germline, CDR1 is MGHRA and CDR2 is YSYEKL. Trimming removed 1 base at V and 2 bases at J, with 14 bases between. DNA for the CDR3: TGCGCCAGCAGCCAAGTTGTAGGAGAGATTAACACTGAAGCTTTCTTT. This codes for CASSQVVGEINTEAFF.

The rearrangement uses TRBV20-1 and TRBJ2-7; D call uncertain. Germline V gives CDR1 DFQATT, CDR2 SNEGSKA (reference sequence). This CDR3 has 11 residues. Trimming removed 4 bases at V and 3 bases at J, with 7 bases between. DNA of the CDR3: TGCAGTGCTAACGGAGTCTACGAGCAGTACTTC. Its translation: CSANGVYEQYF.

V gene TRBV7-6 combines with J gene TRBJ2-3; 9 nucleotides align to TRBD2. Germline V gene lookup returns CDR1 SGHVS and CDR2 FNYEAQ. V was pared by 5 bases and J by 2 bases, with 8 bases of the junction left unmatched. This CDR3 is 16 amino acids long. In nucleotides, the CDR3 is TGTGCCAGCAGCGCTCAGAGCGGGGGGATCACAGATACGCAGTATTTT. The encoded protein is CASSAQSGGITDTQYF.

J is TRBJ2-3 and V is TRBV6-5; D might be TRBD2 (5 bases). V was cut by 7 bases and J by 1 base, with 12 bases left in between. CDR1 and CDR2 from the germline V gene are MNHEY and SVGAGI. The CDR3 covers 14 residues. The CDR3 protein is CASMGRGCTDTQYF. The CDR3 coding sequence is TGTGCCAGCATGGGCCGGGGTTGCACAGATACGCAGTATTTT.

This sequence joins TRBV7-9 and TRBJ2-7; 8 bases are shared with TRBD2. CDR1 SEHNR and CDR2 FQNEAQ come from the germline V gene (reference sequence). With V trimmed by 6 bases and J by 0 bases, 7 bases remained unmatched. CDR3 length: 15 amino acids. CDR3 amino acids: CASRLGLDDSYEQYF. The CDR3 DNA is TGTGCCAGCAGACTGGGACTAGATGACTCCTACGAGCAGTACTTC.

This chain connects TRBV11-2 to TRBJ2-1; TRBD2 matches 8 bases. The CDR3 extends over 16 amino acids. The J segment lost 7 bases and the V segment lost 5 bases, leaving 13 bases of the junction unmatched. The germline V gene has CDR1 SGHAT and CDR2 FQNNGV. The CDR3 DNA follows: TGTGCCAGCAGCCCGGTAGCTAGCGGGTATACAAATGAGCAGTTCTTC. This translates into CASSPVASGYTNEQFF.

In its sample, this clone was seen a few times. V gene TRBV29-1 combines with J gene TRBJ2-3; TRBD2 might be the D (6 bases). Trimming removed 3 bases from V and 2 bases from J, with 12 bases in between. CDR3 size: 14 residues. Germline CDR1 is SQVTM and CDR2 is ANQGSEA. The CDR3 region has the DNA TGCAGCGTTGAGGGTAGCGGTTACACAGATACGCAGTATTTT. Encoded protein: CSVEGSGYTDTQYF.

The gene calls are TRBV2 and TRBJ1-6; possible D gene TRBD1, 5 bases. The germline V and J ends were trimmed by 9 bases and 11 bases, with 8 bases remaining between them. Germline V gene lookup returns CDR1 SNHLY and CDR2 FYNNEI. CDR3 size: 10 residues. The DNA for the CDR3 is TGTGCCAGGGGGCCCACACCCCTCCACTTT. Protein product: CARGPTPLHF. The whole variable domain, remainder taken from reference TRBV2 and TRBJ1-6, is EPEVTQTPSHQVTQMGQEVILRCVPISNHLYFYWYRQILGQKVEFLVSFYNNEISEKSEIFDDQFSVERPDGSNFTLKIRSTKLEDSAMYFCARGPTPLHFGNGTRLTVT.

The chain couples TRBV7-9 to TRBJ1-5; a weak D match, TRBD1 (5 bases). V gave up 5 bases and J gave up 3 bases, with 11 bases separating them. From germline, CDR1 is SEHNR and CDR2 FQNEAQ (reference sequence). This CDR3 is 14 amino acids long. In DNA form, the CDR3 reads TGTGCCAGCAGCATAACGGACAACAATCAGCCCCAGCATTTT. Its protein is CASSITDNNQPQHF.

In its sample, this clone was seen a few times. The chain employs TRBV7-9 and TRBJ2-7; D perhaps matches TRBD2 (5 bases). Trimming took 1 base from V and 0 from J, leaving 7 bases between them. There are 14 residues in the CDR3. The germline V gene encodes CDR1 SEHNR and CDR2 FQNEAQ (reference sequence). The CDR3 loop is CASSLDGISYEQYF. The DNA of the CDR3 is TGTGCCAGCAGCTTAGACGGGATCTCCTACGAGCAGTACTTC.

The chain uses TRBV5-1 and TRBJ2-7, with D tentatively TRBD2 (5 bases). The CDR3 is 15 amino acids. Germline CDR1 SGHRS, CDR2 YFSETQ. V lost 0 bases to trimming and J lost 4 bases, with 14 bases between them. The CDR3 nucleotides are TGCGCCAGCAGCTTGGGGTGGGGAGTAGGATACGAGCAGTACTTC. It is translated as CASSLGWGVGYEQYF.

The J gene is TRBJ1-1, the V gene TRBV7-9; no clear D. The CDR3 loop spans 15 amino acids. The V gene's germline CDR1 is SEHNR and CDR2 FQNEAQ (reference sequence). Trimming shortened V by 4 bases and J by 0 bases, and 12 bases separated the two germline ends. The chain's CDR3 is CASSSSGGMNTEAFF. In DNA, the CDR3 is TGTGCCAGCAGCTCCTCAGGCGGGATGAACACTGAAGCTTTCTTT.

The chain uses TRBV20-1 and TRBJ2-1; D is ambiguous. Germline V gene data show CDR1 as DFQATT and CDR2 as SNEGSKA (reference sequence). V was pared by 5 bases and J by 10 bases, with 12 bases between. The CDR3 extends over 11 amino acids. CDR3 DNA sequence: TGCAGTGCTCGGCAGGTGGCCGAGCAGTTCTTC. Translation: CSARQVAEQFF.